This T cell receptor beta chain comes out of a study of identical twins. This clonotype was observed a few times. Its matching antigen is unknown. From the 5' RACE reads, TCRdb called clonotypes with MiXCR, one entry per CDR3 protein. The table has approximately 680,000 distinct CDR3 sequences, 7.1% seen once. This CDR3 is 15 amino acids long. CDR1 is LGHDT, CDR2 YNNKEL, per germline (reference sequence). V lost 3 bases, J lost 7 bases, and 18 bases lay in between. Broader study findings: Out-of-frame TCR alpha sharing in monozygotic twins exceeded recombination model predictions.

The sample also formed part of further work on yellow fever vaccine responses in identical twins. That paper adds: Reportedly, the response of twins' T cells to the vaccine seemed partly convergent, partly personalized.

The J gene is TRBJ2-5, the V gene TRBV3-1; tentative D call: TRBD2 (6 bases). This receptor was taken from a woman between 18 and 29 years old in good health. The sequenced sample was PBMCs. The CDR3 coding sequence is TGTGCCAGCAGCCACAGACTAGGCCTCACCCCGACCCAGTACTTC. Its translation: CASSHRLGLTPTQYF.